A single T cell receptor beta chain is shown here with its context. V lost 0 bases to trimming and J lost 6 bases; unmatched junction nucleotides: 4. This CDR3 spans 15 amino acids. The V gene's germline CDR1 is SGHNT and CDR2 YYREEE (reference sequence). Source study methods: Reference gene primer amplification yielded estimated nucleated cell counts. Profiling relied on immunoSEQ multiplex PCR, and the TCRdb table lists in-frame clones only, not all of them. For V, J and clone size, that table is used; D and trimming come from the DNA. The sample contains some 250,000 clones, 70% to 90% of which appear only once. The data stem from a study of blood T cell repertoires in COVID-19.

Sequences were obtained from PBMCs or T cells enriched from blood (not recorded which). This receptor was identified in a woman between 40 and 55 years old with acute COVID-19. This rearrangement joins TRBV5-4 to TRBJ2-7, with 12 bases matching TRBD1. DNA of the CDR3: TGTGCCAGCAGCTTGGTAGGGACAGGGGGCTCCGAGCAGTACTTC. Translating gives CASSLVGTGGSEQYF. Filled out from reference TRBV5-4 and TRBJ2-7, the complete variable domain reads ETGVTQSPTHLIKTRGQQVTLRCSSQSGHNTVSWYQQALGQGPQFIFQYYREEENGRGNFPPRFSGLQFPNYSSELNVNALELDDSALYLCASSLVGTGGSEQYFGPGTRLTVT.